Shown below are 8 T cell receptor beta chains from a single sample sequenced in a study of CD8 T cells in ankylosing spondylitis. TCRdb re-called the 5' RACE reads with MiXCR, one entry per CDR3 protein. The sample contains almost 250,000 distinct CDR3 sequences, about 30% of which appear only once. The sample was blood, either unsorted or a sorted T cell fraction (not recorded which). These TCRs come from a male donor with ankylosing spondylitis or in good health (not recorded which).

V is TRBV5-6 and J is TRBJ2-3; 8 bases match TRBD2. Germline CDR1 is SGHDT and CDR2 is YYEEEE. The ends lost 0 bases at V and 4 bases at J; junction bases unmatched: 7. The CDR3 has 16 residues. CDR3 sequence (DNA): TGTGCCAGCAGCTTGGGTTCGGGGGGGCTTCCAGATACGCAGTATTTT. Protein sequence: CASSLGSGGLPDTQYF.

The chain has TRBV28 and TRBJ2-3, with TRBD2 identical over 7 bases. Germline trimming cut 4 bases from V and 0 bases from J; bases unmatched to any gene: 7. The germline V gene encodes CDR1 MDHEN and CDR2 SYDVKM. The CDR3 has 16 amino acids. For the CDR3, the DNA is TGTGCCAGCAGTTCACGGGAGGTAGCTAGCACAGATACGCAGTATTTT. The encoded protein is CASSSREVASTDTQYF.

V usage is TRBV29-1 and J usage is TRBJ2-2, with 8 bases fitting TRBD2. This CDR3 contains 14 residues. The V gene's germline CDR1 is SQVTM and CDR2 ANQGSEA. With V trimmed by 7 bases and J by 3 bases, 7 bases remained unmatched. The CDR3, as DNA: TGCAGCGCGTCGGGAGGGGGAGACACCGGGGAGCTGTTTTTT. Amino acids: CSASGGGDTGELFF.

The chain recombines TRBV7-3 with TRBJ2-1, with 8 positions matching TRBD2. Germline V CDR1 and CDR2: SGHTA, FQGTGA. Trimming removed 5 bases from V and 6 bases from J; junction bases left unmatched: 9. The CDR3 totals 15 residues. CDR3 DNA: TGTGCCAGCAGCCCCAACGGACTAGCAAGCAATGAGCAGTTCTTC. It specifies CASSPNGLASNEQFF.

The chain links TRBV4-1 to TRBJ1-6; TRBD1 is a possible D gene (5 bases). The V and J ends lost 0 bases and 7 bases respectively, with 13 bases between them. Germline V gene sequence: CDR1 MGHRA, CDR2 YSYEKL. CDR3 size: 16 residues. CDR3 loop: CASSQDKQGGNSPLHF. In DNA, the CDR3 is TGCGCCAGCAGCCAAGATAAGCAGGGCGGGAATTCACCCCTCCACTTT.

This clonotype was recorded at least ten times. V gene TRBV4-1 combines with J gene TRBJ2-1, with D perhaps matching TRBD1 (6 bases). Per the germline V gene, CDR1 is MGHRA and CDR2 is YSYEKL. There are 18 residues in the CDR3. With 3 bases removed from V and 2 bases from J, the gap between germline ends came to 20 bases. CDR3 loop: CASSQQSGARFTYNEQFF. The CDR3 region has the DNA TGCGCCAGCAGCCAGCAATCAGGGGCACGGTTCACCTACAATGAGCAGTTCTTC.

V gene TRBV7-9 combines with J gene TRBJ2-7; TRBD1 matches 9 bases. V dropped 4 bases and J dropped 3; count of bases not matched to a gene: 4. CDR1 SEHNR and CDR2 FQNEAQ come from the germline V gene (reference sequence). The length of the CDR3 is 14 residues. The CDR3 sequence: CASSSQGAGYEQYF. CDR3 DNA: TGTGCCAGCAGCTCACAGGGGGCCGGCTACGAGCAGTACTTC.

This clonotype was detected a few times. The chain couples TRBV20-1 to TRBJ2-3; 11 positions agree with TRBD2. Germline CDR1 is DFQATT and CDR2 is SNEGSKA (reference sequence). V was clipped by 5 bases and J by 0 bases; unmatched bases: 7. The CDR3 extends over 16 amino acids. The CDR3 coding sequence is TGCAGTGCTGTTCTAGCGGGGGGAGCTAGCACAGATACGCAGTATTTT. It specifies CSAVLAGGASTDTQYF.